The source of this T cell receptor beta chain is a study of T-cell reconstitution after alpha-beta-depleted transplantation in children. This clonotype has at least ten counts. The length of the CDR3 is 14 residues. The germline V gene has CDR1 DFQATT and CDR2 SNEGSKA (reference sequence). Losses at the gene ends were 6 bases for V and 4 bases for J; bases not matched to a gene: 7. Library preparation (for TCRbeta) was performed with unique molecular identifiers. MiXCR was run by TCRdb on the PCR reads, yielding one entry per CDR3 protein. The sample shows around 450,000 distinct CDR3 sequences, about 11% of them seen only once.

The chain joins TRBV20-1 to TRBJ2-7, with TRBD2 matching over 12 bases. Sequencing was performed on PBMCs, taken before TCRalphabeta/CD19-depleted stem cell transplant. The sequence derives from a child aged 2 to 15 with inherited bone marrow failure, due to receive a stem cell transplant. CDR3 sequence: CSAKGLAGMYEQYF. The DNA of the CDR3 is TGCAGTGCAAAAGGACTAGCGGGAATGTACGAGCAGTACTTC.